This T cell receptor (beta chain) was identified during a study of blood T cell repertoires in COVID-19. At the level of the study: Samples taken during acute and convalescent COVID-19 were collected in the United States, Italy and Spain. T cells, B-cell-depleted T cells, or PBMCs provided the cDNA or gDNA that served as material.

The CDR3 consists of 15 residues. Germline V lookup: CDR1 KGHSH, CDR2 LQKENI. V shed 5 bases and J 3 bases; nucleotides not matched to a gene: 4. Source study methods: Estimated nucleated cell counts came from reference gene primer amplification. Measured with immunoSEQ multiplex PCR; TCRdb has only the in-frame clones, and not every one. V, J and clone size are taken as reported in that table, and D and trimming were inferred from the DNA itself. The table lists around 100,000 clones, 84% of them singletons. This TCR derives from a man in his 70s with active or convalescent COVID-19. The genes are TRBV18 and TRBJ1-5, with 10 positions matching TRBD1. Sequenced input: peripheral blood. The CDR3 DNA follows: TGTGCCAGCTCAAACGGACAGGGGGTCAATCAGCCCCAGCATTTT. It translates to CASSNGQGVNQPQHF.